A single sample gave rise to the 11 T cell receptor beta chains below, sequenced in a study of CD8+CD57+ T cells in acquired aplastic anemia. TCR beta VDJ and CDR3 profiles were obtained from a genomic DNA template. TCRdb recomputed calls from the reads with MiXCR, one row per CDR3 protein. The sample lists 65,000 or so distinct CDR3 sequences, roughly 54% occurring once. Specimen: sorted CD4+, CD8+, or CD8+CD57+ T cells (not recorded which) from PBMCs. The receptors derive from a human donor in good health, serving as a control.

The chain employs TRBV10-3 and TRBJ1-4; D possibly corresponds to TRBD1 (6 bases). The CDR3 consists of 13 residues. V shed 6 bases and J shed 7 bases, with 12 bases lying between them. Germline V gives CDR1 ENHRY, CDR2 SYGVKD. The CDR3 sequence is CAISRQVSEKLFF. DNA for the CDR3: TGTGCCATCAGCCGACAGGTTAGTGAAAAACTGTTTTTT.

This clonotype was counted at least ten times. V usage is TRBV9 and J usage is TRBJ2-3; 8 bases are a match to TRBD1. J gave up 3 bases and V 3 bases, and 9 bases lay outside the gene matches. This CDR3 contains 16 residues. The germline V gene has CDR1 SGDLS and CDR2 YYNGEE. In nucleotides, the CDR3 is TGTGCCAGCAGCGCGGGGACAGGAACGTCAACAGATACGCAGTATTTT. Residues: CASSAGTGTSTDTQYF.

As for this clonotype: Relative to the germline gene, one junction end is altered; a read error may explain this. The chain combines TRBV7-9 with TRBJ1-1; D remains unclear. Per germline, CDR1 SEHNR and CDR2 FQNEAQ (reference sequence). The CDR3 has 11 amino acids. In DNA form, the CDR3 reads TGCGCCACCCGCGGGGTAGAAGAAGCTTTCTTT. Translated: CATRGVEEAFF.

This clonotype was counted once. This chain links TRBV24-1 with TRBJ2-7; weak D call: TRBD2 (6 bases). The CDR3 is 14 amino acids. Germline V CDR1 and CDR2: KGHDR, SFDVKD. The ends were cut back, 4 bases at V and 2 bases at J, with 11 bases in the middle. The CDR3 spells CATSDRASAYEQYF. In nucleotides, the CDR3 is TGTGCCACCAGTGACCGGGCTAGCGCCTACGAGCAGTACTTC.

This clonotype was counted many times. This sequence joins TRBV9 and TRBJ1-3, with D perhaps TRBD1 (5 bases). V was clipped by 4 bases and J by 5 bases, with 13 bases between them. The length of the CDR3 is 14 residues. The germline V gene has CDR1 SGDLS and CDR2 YYNGEE. The CDR3 here is CASSPGGARNTIYF. The CDR3 DNA reads as TGTGCCAGCAGCCCCGGCGGGGCCCGAAACACCATATATTTT.

V gene TRBV29-1 combines with J gene TRBJ2-5; 8 nucleotides agree with TRBD2. CDR1 is SQVTM and CDR2 is ANQGSEA in the germline V gene. CDR3 length equals 13 residues. With V trimmed by 2 bases and J by 5 bases, 4 bases remained unmatched. The CDR3 loop reads CSVEIQRGETQYF. The CDR3 DNA is TGCAGCGTTGAAATCCAGCGGGGGGAGACCCAGTACTTC.

J is TRBJ2-3 and V is TRBV15; D is unresolved. Trimming shortened V by 0 bases and J by 4 bases, and 5 bases separated the two germline ends. CDR3 length: 13 residues. From germline, CDR1 is LNHNV and CDR2 YYDKDF (reference sequence). The CDR3: CATSRDPPDTQYF. The CDR3 DNA sequence: TGTGCCACCAGCAGAGATCCGCCAGATACGCAGTATTTT.

This clonotype was seen ten or more times. The V gene is TRBV20-1, the J gene TRBJ1-2; no clear D gene. The V gene lost 3 bases and the J gene lost 2 bases, with 16 bases spanning the gap. Germline V gives CDR1 DFQATT, CDR2 SNEGSKA (reference sequence). The CDR3 extends over 15 amino acids. The CDR3 protein is CSASPLGGANYGYTF. The CDR3 coding sequence is TGCAGTGCTAGTCCTCTTGGCGGAGCCAACTATGGCTACACCTTC.

The chain recombines TRBV10-1 with TRBJ2-2, with D hard to call. The CDR3 covers 13 residues. Trimming left V 2 bases short and J 3 bases short, with 4 bases between. Germline values: CDR1 WNHNN, CDR2 SYGVQD (reference sequence). CDR3 nucleotides: TGCGCCAGCAGTGAGCGGGACACCGGGGAGCTGTTTTTT. Its translation: CASSERDTGELFF.

The chain carries TRBV10-3 and TRBJ2-1, with 10 bases matching TRBD2. The CDR3 contains 17 residues. Germline CDR1 reads ENHRY; CDR2 reads SYGVKD. Trimming at V came to 6 bases and at J to 7 bases, leaving 15 bases not matched to a gene. In DNA form, the CDR3 reads TGTGCCATCAGGCGGACTAGCGGCCTCCAACAGCGGAATGAGCAGTTCTTC. It encodes CAIRRTSGLQQRNEQFF.

The chain has TRBV7-2 and TRBJ1-2, with D possibly matching TRBD1 (6 bases). This CDR3 region has 14 residues. The ends were cut back, 8 bases at V and 4 bases at J, with 17 bases in the middle. Germline V lookup: CDR1 SGHTA, CDR2 FQGNSA. The CDR3 spells CASQPQGTGYGYTF. The CDR3 DNA reads as TGTGCCAGCCAACCCCAGGGGACGGGCTATGGCTACACCTTC. The full variable domain, in which reference TRBV7-2 and TRBJ1-2 provide the parts outside the CDR3, is GAGVSQSPSNKVTEKGKDVELRCDPISGHTALYWYRQSLGQGLEFLIYFQGNSAPDKSGLPSDRFSAERTGGSVSTLTIQRTQQEDSAVYLCASQPQGTGYGYTFGSGTRLTVV.